Only one count was recorded for the clone carrying this TCR beta chain. The sample is drawn from a study of control samples from healthy donors and cancer patients. Profiled with immunoSEQ multiplex PCR; TCRdb holds only in-frame clones, not every one. The sample records 120,000 or so clones, about 95% being singletons. Germline V gene data show CDR1 as LGHNA and CDR2 as YSLEER. With 0 bases removed from V and 4 bases from J, the gap between germline ends came to 10 bases. The CDR3 consists of 16 residues. The TCR originated in a man in his thirties or forties in good health. Source material: blood. The chain links TRBV4-3 to TRBJ2-6; no clear D. The CDR3, as DNA: TGCGCCAGCAGCCAAGAGGGCAGGTCCGGGGCCAACGTCCTGACTTTC. This translates into CASSQEGRSGANVLTF.